Below, one T cell receptor (beta chain) is given with its context. Its antigen is unknown. The data were taken from a study of vaccination and CD4 T cells after COVID-19. Cultured CD4+ T cell DNA was sequenced using the Oncomine TCR Beta short-read assay. MiXCR, run by TCRdb on the PCR reads, gives a single entry per CDR3 protein. The sample lists some 15,000 distinct CDR3 sequences; less than 70% were seen once. Treatment: roughly nine-day PBMC culture with coronavirus spike peptide pools or control peptides (ViraFEST assay). ViraFEST used peptide pools to expand antigen-specific T cells before TCR sequencing. The CDR3 totals 14 residues. V lost 7 bases and J 5 bases, leaving 15 bases between the germline ends. The germline V gene has CDR1 LNHDA and CDR2 SQIVND (reference sequence).

The sequencing input was CD4+ T cells from blood, cultured in vitro. The genes are TRBV19 and TRBJ1-5; a possible D gene is TRBD1 (5 bases). The receptor was derived from a human donor who had recovered from COVID-19. CDR3 amino acids: CASNLRGTDQPQHF. CDR3 DNA: TGTGCCAGTAACCTCCGGGGGACGGATCAGCCCCAGCATTTT.